The next 6 T cell receptor beta chains were all read from a single sample in a study of T cells after yellow fever vaccination. TCRdb fed the 5' RACE reads into MiXCR, producing one record per CDR3 protein. The table records about 580,000 distinct CDR3 sequences, about 17% of them present only once. The sequencing used PBMCs, collected 5 to 6 days after the first yellow fever vaccination. The source of these receptors is a man aged 18 to 29 who received the YFV17D yellow fever vaccine.

V is TRBV6-2 or TRBV6-3 and J is TRBJ2-2; D possibly corresponds to TRBD2 (5 bases). The CDR3 totals 17 residues. CDR1 is MNHEY and CDR2 is SVGEGT in the germline V gene. Trimming stripped 5 bases from V and 4 bases from J, with 20 bases between. For the CDR3, the DNA is TGTGCCAGCAGTCTCCGAGGGTCCCGAAAGGCCACCGGGGAGCTGTTTTTT. It codes for CASSLRGSRKATGELFF.

This clonotype has more than one count but fewer than ten. The rearrangement joins TRBV10-2 to TRBJ1-2, with 7 positions matching TRBD1. The CDR3 runs to 14 residues. The V and J ends lost 7 bases and 3 bases, in that order; junction bases with no gene match: 8. From germline, CDR1 is WSHSY and CDR2 SAAADI. CDR3 in amino acids: CASKSTGMHYGYTF. DNA of the CDR3: TGCGCCAGCAAATCGACAGGGATGCACTATGGCTACACCTTC.

This clonotype has just a few counts. This sequence joins TRBV7-3 and TRBJ2-3; D may be TRBD2 (6 bases). The germline gives CDR1 SGHTA, CDR2 FQGTGA. The CDR3 runs to 15 residues. V lost 0 bases and J 6 bases, leaving 13 bases between the germline ends. The CDR3 nucleotides read TGTGCCAGCAGCTTAACGCACTACCGGGGGGATACGCAGTATTTT. Its protein is CASSLTHYRGDTQYF.

This clonotype turned up a few times. V usage is TRBV20-1 and J usage is TRBJ2-1, with TRBD2 matching 9 bases. This CDR3 has 14 residues. Per the germline V gene, CDR1 is DFQATT and CDR2 is SNEGSKA (reference sequence). V was pared by 6 bases and J by 3 bases, with 6 bases of the junction left unmatched. The CDR3 DNA follows: TGCAGTGCCCCCGGGACTAGCTTCTACAATGAGCAGTTCTTC. Translation: CSAPGTSFYNEQFF.

The V call is TRBV5-1, the J call TRBJ1-1; D is unresolved. The CDR3 has 16 amino acids. Trimming cost V 0 bases and J 4 bases, with 16 bases left between them. The germline V gene encodes CDR1 SGHRS and CDR2 YFSETQ. The DNA for the CDR3 is TGCGCCAGCAGCTTGGATCTCCTGTACGGGAGCACTGAAGCTTTCTTT. This translates into CASSLDLLYGSTEAFF.

The table lists this clonotype with a few counts. V and J are TRBV19 and TRBJ2-2; 9 bases are a match to TRBD2. There are 15 residues in the CDR3. The ends lost 3 bases at V and 3 bases at J; junction bases unmatched: 2. Germline-derived CDR1 and CDR2 are LNHDA and SQIVND (reference sequence). Written as DNA, the CDR3 is TGTGCCAGTAGTATTGGCGGGGGGGACACCGGGGAGCTGTTTTTT. As protein: CASSIGGGDTGELFF.